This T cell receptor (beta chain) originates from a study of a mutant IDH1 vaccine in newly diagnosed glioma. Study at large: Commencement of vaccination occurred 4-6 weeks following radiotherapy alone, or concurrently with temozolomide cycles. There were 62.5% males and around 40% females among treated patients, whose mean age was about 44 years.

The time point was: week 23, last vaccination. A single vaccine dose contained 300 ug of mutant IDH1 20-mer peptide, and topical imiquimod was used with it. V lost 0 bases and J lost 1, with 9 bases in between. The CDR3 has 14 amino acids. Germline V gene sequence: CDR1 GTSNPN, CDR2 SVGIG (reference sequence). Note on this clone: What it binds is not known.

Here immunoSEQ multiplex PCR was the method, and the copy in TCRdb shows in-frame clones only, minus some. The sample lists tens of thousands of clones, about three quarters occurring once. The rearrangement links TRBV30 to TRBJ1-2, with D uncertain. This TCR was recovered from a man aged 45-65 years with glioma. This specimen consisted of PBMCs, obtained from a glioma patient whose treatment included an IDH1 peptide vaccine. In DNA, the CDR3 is TGTGCCTGGAGTGTACTAGGTCATAACTATGGCTACACCTTC. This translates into CAWSVLGHNYGYTF.